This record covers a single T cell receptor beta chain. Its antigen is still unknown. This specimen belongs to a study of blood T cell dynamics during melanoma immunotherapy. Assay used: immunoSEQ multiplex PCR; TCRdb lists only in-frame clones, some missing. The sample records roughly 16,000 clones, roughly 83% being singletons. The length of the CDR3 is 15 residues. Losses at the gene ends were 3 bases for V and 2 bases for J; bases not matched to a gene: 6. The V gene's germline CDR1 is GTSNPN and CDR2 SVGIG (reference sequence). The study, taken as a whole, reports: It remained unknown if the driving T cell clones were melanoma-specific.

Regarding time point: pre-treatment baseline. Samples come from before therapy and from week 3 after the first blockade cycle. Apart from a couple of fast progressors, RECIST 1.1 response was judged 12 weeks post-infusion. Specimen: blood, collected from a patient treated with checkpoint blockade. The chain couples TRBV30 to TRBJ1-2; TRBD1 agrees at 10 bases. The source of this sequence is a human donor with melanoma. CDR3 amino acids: CAWSPLGQGNYGYTF. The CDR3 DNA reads TGTGCCTGGAGCCCACTGGGACAGGGGAACTATGGCTACACCTTC.